The 27 T cell receptor beta chains in this list originate from one sample, sequenced in a study of response to subunit inactivated influenza vaccine. TCRdb re-analysed the RT-PCR reads in MiXCR, keeping a single row per CDR3 protein. The profile covers about 310,000 distinct CDR3 sequences, with just over 20% appearing a single time and more than 8.5% taken by the ten largest. The sequenced sample was PBMCs from blood, obtained about 20 months after vaccination. These receptors were taken from a man between 45 and 75 years old who received an inactivated influenza vaccine.

The gene calls are TRBV20-1 and TRBJ2-7; D is uncertain. The CDR3 runs 13 residues. The germline V and J ends were trimmed by 2 bases and 4 bases, with 12 bases remaining between them. Germline V gene data show CDR1 as DFQATT and CDR2 as SNEGSKA (reference sequence). The CDR3 reads CSARPGVGYEQYF. Written as DNA, the CDR3 is TGCAGTGCTAGACCTGGGGTAGGATACGAGCAGTACTTC.

This clonotype was counted a few times. The genes are TRBV5-1 and TRBJ2-7; 7 bases are shared with TRBD1. V shed 1 base and J 5 bases; nucleotides not matched to a gene: 3. Germline V gene sequence: CDR1 SGHRS, CDR2 YFSETQ. This CDR3 has 13 residues. The CDR3 reads CASSLRQGDEQYF. The CDR3 DNA is TGCGCCAGCAGCTTGCGGCAGGGGGACGAGCAGTACTTC.

This clonotype was counted only a few times. The chain combines TRBV7-2 with TRBJ1-1; D is uncertain. Trimming removed 1 base from V and 4 bases from J, with 10 bases in between. The CDR3 is made up of 14 amino acids. The germline CDR1 and CDR2 sequences are SGHTA and FQGNSA. In nucleotides, the CDR3 is TGTGCCAGCAGCTTAGGGGTGGGATTCACTGAAGCTTTCTTT. Residues: CASSLGVGFTEAFF.

The sample holds a few counts of this clonotype. The V gene is TRBV29-1, the J gene TRBJ2-3, with 8 bases that match TRBD1. This CDR3 comprises 13 residues. Germline V gene lookup returns CDR1 SQVTM and CDR2 ANQGSEA. The junction had 4 bases not matched to a gene; V was cut back by 7 bases and J by 1 base. In DNA form, the CDR3 reads TGCAGCGGGGAACAGGGGGGCACAGATACGCAGTATTTT. It is translated as CSGEQGGTDTQYF.

The rearrangement uses TRBV12-3 or TRBV12-4 and TRBJ2-5, with 7 bases fitting TRBD2. CDR3 length: 16 residues. The J segment lost 2 bases and the V segment lost 6 bases, leaving 12 bases of the junction unmatched. The CDR3 sequence is CASSPKTSPRQETQYF. CDR3 nucleotides: TGTGCCAGCAGCCCAAAGACTAGCCCCAGACAAGAGACCCAGTACTTC.

V is TRBV5-1 and J is TRBJ2-7; D might be TRBD1 (6 bases). Germline lookup yields CDR1 SGHRS and CDR2 YFSETQ. This CDR3 contains 14 residues. Trimming left V 4 bases short and J 7 bases short, with 18 bases between. The CDR3 sequence is CASSRSPPTGEQYF. CDR3 DNA sequence: TGCGCCAGCAGCCGTTCCCCCCCTACAGGGGAGCAGTACTTC.

V is TRBV3-1 and J is TRBJ2-1; no definite D call. V was trimmed by 2 bases and J by 9 bases, leaving 5 bases between them. The CDR3 is 11 residues long. Per the germline V gene, CDR1 is LGHDT and CDR2 is YNNKEL (reference sequence). CDR3 region: CASSQYIEQFF. CDR3 in DNA: TGTGCCAGCAGCCAATATATTGAGCAGTTCTTC.

This clonotype showed up just a few times. V usage is TRBV6-5 and J usage is TRBJ1-1; D remains unclear. V lost 2 bases to trimming and J lost 2 bases, with 9 bases between them. The CDR3 totals 14 residues. CDR1 is MNHEY, CDR2 SVGAGI, per germline. This chain's CDR3 is CASSYGDGNTEAFF. DNA for the CDR3: TGTGCCAGCAGTTACGGTGATGGAAACACTGAAGCTTTCTTT.

This clonotype was seen a few times. The rearrangement joins TRBV29-1 to TRBJ1-1; D is undetermined. Germline assignment: CDR1 SQVTM and CDR2 ANQGSEA. Trimming cost V 7 bases and J 0 bases, with 12 bases left between them. The CDR3 has 13 residues. CDR3 amino acids: CSAKFGLNTEAFF. The CDR3 DNA reads TGCAGCGCGAAATTTGGACTGAACACTGAAGCTTTCTTT.

This clonotype came up many times. This chain connects TRBV7-3 to TRBJ1-4; D gene uncertain. CDR3 length: 16 residues. Germline V gene lookup returns CDR1 SGHTA and CDR2 FQGTGA. V lost 4 bases to trimming and J lost 3 bases, with 15 bases between them. In DNA, the CDR3 is TGTGCCAGCAGCTCTTTGAGCGGCCCGGCTAATGAAAAACTGTTTTTT. Translation gives CASSSLSGPANEKLFF.

The rearrangement joins TRBV5-1 to TRBJ1-1; D is ambiguous. The V gene's germline CDR1 is SGHRS and CDR2 YFSETQ. The CDR3 runs 15 residues. The ends were cut back, 0 bases at V and 1 base at J, with 10 bases in the middle. In DNA, the CDR3 is TGCGCCAGCAGCTTGGTGTGGACCCCGAACACTGAAGCTTTCTTT. Protein product: CASSLVWTPNTEAFF.

This clonotype has more than one count but fewer than ten. This chain connects TRBV4-2 to TRBJ1-6; D gene uncertain. The CDR3 consists of 13 residues. CDR1 is LGHNA, CDR2 YNFKEQ, per germline. The V end lost 3 bases, the J end lost 7 bases, and 7 bases lay between the germline ends. Written as DNA, the CDR3 is TGTGCCAGCAGCCAGGGAACAAATTCACCCCTCCACTTT. Translating it yields CASSQGTNSPLHF.

In its sample, this clonotype was seen a few times. The rearrangement uses TRBV12-3 or TRBV12-4 and TRBJ2-2; 9 nucleotides line up with TRBD2. This CDR3 has 14 residues. The V gene end was trimmed by 3 bases and the J gene end by 7 bases; junction bases not matched to a gene: 3. CDR3 protein: CASSFLAGNGELFF. In nucleotides, the CDR3 is TGTGCCAGCAGTTTTCTAGCGGGAAACGGGGAGCTGTTTTTT.

Written as DNA, the CDR3 is TGCGCCAGCAGCTTGACAGCGGAGAGTAGCACCGGGGAGCTGTTTTTT. Translated: CASSLTAESSTGELFF. The chain uses TRBV5-1 and TRBJ2-2; tentatively, D is TRBD2 (5 bases). Germline-derived CDR1 and CDR2 are SGHRS and YFSETQ. The ends were cut back, 1 base at V and 4 bases at J, with 14 bases in the middle. The CDR3 extends over 16 amino acids.

This chain links TRBV5-1 with TRBJ1-5; D is unresolved. Germline V lookup: CDR1 SGHRS, CDR2 YFSETQ. This CDR3 comprises 13 residues. Trimming left V 2 bases short and J 5 bases short, with 8 bases between. CDR3 loop: CASSFDRYQPQHF. The CDR3 nucleotides read TGCGCCAGCAGCTTCGACCGCTATCAGCCCCAGCATTTT.

The chain uses TRBV28 and TRBJ1-6, with D unresolved. This CDR3 is 13 amino acids long. The germline V gene has CDR1 MDHEN and CDR2 SYDVKM. V was cut by 5 bases and J by 8 bases, with 10 bases left in between. CDR3 amino acids: CASSRDWDSPLHF. CDR3 bases: TGTGCCAGCAGTCGAGACTGGGATTCACCCCTCCACTTT.

This clonotype was detected a few times. This rearrangement joins TRBV20-1 to TRBJ2-7; possibly TRBD2 for D (6 bases). The V end lost 0 bases, the J end lost 4 bases, and 13 bases lay between the germline ends. The CDR3 is 14 amino acids. Looked up from germline, CDR1 is DFQATT and CDR2 is SNEGSKA (reference sequence). CDR3 coding DNA: TGCAGTGCTAGAGATCGCGGGGCAGAATACGAGCAGTACTTC. Translated, it gives CSARDRGAEYEQYF.

This chain joins TRBV29-1 and TRBJ1-1; D might be TRBD1 (5 bases). Germline V gene lookup returns CDR1 SQVTM and CDR2 ANQGSEA. CDR3 length: 13 amino acids. V was cut by 4 bases and J by 5 bases, with 14 bases left in between. CDR3 in DNA: TGCAGCGTTGTTTTGGGGGGTTGGACTGAAGCTTTCTTT. Its protein is CSVVLGGWTEAFF.

This chain links TRBV13 with TRBJ2-5; 14 nucleotides line up with TRBD2. Per germline, CDR1 PRHDT and CDR2 FYEKMQ (reference sequence). CDR3 length equals 16 residues. Germline trimming cut 5 bases from V and 7 bases from J; bases unmatched to any gene: 9. CDR3 amino acids: CASSQWGTSGGRTQYF. Written as DNA, the CDR3 is TGTGCCAGCAGCCAGTGGGGGACTAGCGGGGGAAGGACCCAGTACTTC.

In this sample, this clonotype turned up a few times. The chain is built from TRBV6-2 or TRBV6-3 and TRBJ1-1; D ambiguous. This CDR3 has 13 residues. The germline V gene encodes CDR1 MNHEY and CDR2 SVGEGT. V lost 5 bases and J 4 bases, leaving 11 bases between the germline ends. The CDR3 nucleotides read TGTGCCAGCAGTCCTTCAAGGACCACTGAAGCTTTCTTT. Its protein is CASSPSRTTEAFF.

There are a few counts of this clonotype. The chain couples TRBV4-2 to TRBJ1-4, with a possible D match to TRBD1 (5 bases). Germline V lookup: CDR1 LGHNA, CDR2 YNFKEQ. The CDR3 is 17 amino acids. V was clipped by 0 bases and J by 8 bases, with 19 bases between them. CDR3 sequence: CASSQDRGSGAREKLFF. The CDR3, as DNA: TGTGCCAGCAGCCAAGATCGAGGTTCTGGGGCAAGGGAAAAACTGTTTTTT.

The chain is built from TRBV27 and TRBJ2-3, with no clear D. There are 14 residues in the CDR3. Germline lookup yields CDR1 MNHEY and CDR2 SMNVEV (reference sequence). Between the trimmed V and J ends, which lost 2 bases and 1 base, there was a span of 7 bases. The CDR3 nucleotides are TGTGCCAGCAGTTTACTTGCTGGCACAGATACGCAGTATTTT. Its translation: CASSLLAGTDTQYF.

This clonotype was observed many times. One end of the junction does not line up with germline, which may come from a read error. The chain uses TRBV4-3 and TRBJ1-3; 8 nucleotides agree with TRBD1. CDR1 is LGHNA and CDR2 is YSLEER in the germline V gene. The CDR3 extends over 15 amino acids. The CDR3 is CASSQDRASGNTIYF. CDR3 coding DNA: TGTGCCAGCAGCCAGGACAGGGCGTCGGGAAACACCATATATTTT.

This clonotype was picked up a small number of times. CDR3 in DNA: TGTGCCAGCAGCCCATCTAGCGGGAGGGCTTATAGGGAGACCCAGTACTTC. Translated, it gives CASSPSSGRAYRETQYF. The J gene is TRBJ2-5, the V gene TRBV12-3 or TRBV12-4, with 12 bases matching TRBD2. This CDR3 contains 17 residues. Trimming took 6 bases from V and 5 from J; bases not matched to a gene: 13.

This clonotype appeared a few times. This rearrangement joins TRBV23-1 to TRBJ1-4; a possible D gene is TRBD1 (6 bases). TRBV23-1 is marked as an open reading frame, function uncertain. V was pared by 8 bases and J by 0 bases, with 22 bases between. The CDR3 length is 18 residues. The CDR3 coding sequence is TGCGCCAGCGGTTCCGGGACACTGGAGCCTGCAACTAATGAAAAACTGTTTTTT. This translates into CASGSGTLEPATNEKLFF.

Turning to this clonotype: Mismatch with germline at one junction end may stem from a read error. This chain connects TRBV6-1 to TRBJ1-1, with TRBD1 identical over 10 bases. The length of the CDR3 is 16 residues. The germline V gene encodes CDR1 MNHNS and CDR2 SASEGT. DNA of the CDR3: TGTGCCAGCAGTAATCTCCCGGGACAGGGGAACACTGAAGCTTTATTT. Amino acid sequence: CASSNLPGQGNTEALF.

This chain connects TRBV7-2 to TRBJ1-1, with a tentative D call TRBD1 (6 bases). Deletions cut 1 base from V and 1 base from J, with 10 bases between. The germline V gene encodes CDR1 SGHTA and CDR2 FQGNSA. The CDR3 has 15 residues. CDR3 DNA sequence: TGTGCCAGCAGCTTAGGTGACAGGAGGAACACTGAAGCTTTCTTT. This gives the protein CASSLGDRRNTEAFF. The variable domain in full, with the rest retrieved from reference TRBV7-2 and TRBJ1-1, is GAGVSQSPSNKVTEKGKDVELRCDPISGHTALYWYRQSLGQGLEFLIYFQGNSAPDKSGLPSDRFSAERTGGSVSTLTIQRTQQEDSAVYLCASSLGDRRNTEAFFGQGTRLTVV.